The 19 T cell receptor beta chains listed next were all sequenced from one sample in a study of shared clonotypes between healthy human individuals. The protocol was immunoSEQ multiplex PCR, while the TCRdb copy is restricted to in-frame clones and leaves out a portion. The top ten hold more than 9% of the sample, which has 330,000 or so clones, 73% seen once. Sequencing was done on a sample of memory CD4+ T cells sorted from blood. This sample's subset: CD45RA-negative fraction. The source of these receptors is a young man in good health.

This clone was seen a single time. CDR3 sequence: CSVDPLDNEQFF. CDR3 coding DNA: TGCAGCGTTGATCCTCTGGACAATGAGCAGTTCTTC. The chain combines TRBV29-1 with TRBJ2-1; D gene ambiguous. V was shortened by 3 bases and J by 5 bases, with 8 bases between the two germline ends. Germline values: CDR1 SQVTM, CDR2 ANQGSEA. CDR3 length: 12 residues.

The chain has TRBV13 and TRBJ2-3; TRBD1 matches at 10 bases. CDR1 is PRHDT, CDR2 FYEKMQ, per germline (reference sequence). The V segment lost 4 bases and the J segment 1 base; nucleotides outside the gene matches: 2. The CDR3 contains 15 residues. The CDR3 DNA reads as TGTGCCAGCAGCTCCGGGACAGGGGGCACAGATACGCAGTATTTT. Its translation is CASSSGTGGTDTQYF.

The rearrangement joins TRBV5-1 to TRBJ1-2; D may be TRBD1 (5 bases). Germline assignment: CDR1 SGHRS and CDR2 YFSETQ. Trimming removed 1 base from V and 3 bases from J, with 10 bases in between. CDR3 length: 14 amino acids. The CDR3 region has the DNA TGCGCCAGCAGCTTGACGGTAGGGGACTATGGCTACACCTTC. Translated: CASSLTVGDYGYTF.

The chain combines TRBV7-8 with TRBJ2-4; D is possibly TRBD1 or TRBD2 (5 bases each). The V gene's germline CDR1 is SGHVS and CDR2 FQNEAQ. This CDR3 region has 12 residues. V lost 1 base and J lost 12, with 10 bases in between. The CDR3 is CASSLGGPSQYF. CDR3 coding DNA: TGTGCCAGCAGCTTAGGGGGACCATCTCAGTACTTC. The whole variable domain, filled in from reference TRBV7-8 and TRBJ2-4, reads GAGVSQSPRYKVAKRGQDVALRCDPISGHVSLFWYQQALGQGPEFLTYFQNEAQLDKSGLPSDRFFAERPEGSVSTLKIQRTQQEDSAVYLCASSLGGPSQYFGAGTRLSVL.

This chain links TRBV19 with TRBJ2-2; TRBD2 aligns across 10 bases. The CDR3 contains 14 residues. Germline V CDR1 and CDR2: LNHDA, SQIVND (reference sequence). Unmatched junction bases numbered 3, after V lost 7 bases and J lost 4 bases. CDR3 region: CASKAGGGTGELFF. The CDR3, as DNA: TGTGCCAGTAAAGCGGGAGGGGGCACCGGGGAGCTGTTTTTT.

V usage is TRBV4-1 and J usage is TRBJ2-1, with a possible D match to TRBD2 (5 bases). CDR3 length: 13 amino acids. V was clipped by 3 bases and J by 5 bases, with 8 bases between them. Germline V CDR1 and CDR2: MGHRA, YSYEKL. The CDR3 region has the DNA TGCGCCAGCAGCCACCCGGGAAACAATGAGCAGTTCTTC. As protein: CASSHPGNNEQFF.

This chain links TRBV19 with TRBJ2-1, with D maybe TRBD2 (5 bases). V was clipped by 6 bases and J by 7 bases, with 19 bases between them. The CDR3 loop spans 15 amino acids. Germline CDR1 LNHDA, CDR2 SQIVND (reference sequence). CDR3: CASRDFRGLINEQFF. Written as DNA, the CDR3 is TGTGCCAGTAGGGACTTCCGAGGGCTGATTAATGAGCAGTTCTTC.

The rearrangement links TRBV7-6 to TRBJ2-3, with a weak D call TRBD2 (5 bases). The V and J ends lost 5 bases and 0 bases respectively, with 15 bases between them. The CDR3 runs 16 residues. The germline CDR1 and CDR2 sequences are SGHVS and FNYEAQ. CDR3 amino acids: CASSPPGISSTDTQYF. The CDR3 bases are TGTGCCAGCAGCCCCCCCGGGATCTCTAGCACAGATACGCAGTATTTT.

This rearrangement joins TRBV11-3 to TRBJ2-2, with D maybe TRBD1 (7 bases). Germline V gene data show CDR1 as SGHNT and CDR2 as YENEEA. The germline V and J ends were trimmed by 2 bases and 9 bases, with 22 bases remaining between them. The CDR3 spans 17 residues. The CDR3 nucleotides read TGTGCCAGCAGCTTATCCGGGACAGACGGACTAACCCGGGAGCTGTTTTTT. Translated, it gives CASSLSGTDGLTRELFF. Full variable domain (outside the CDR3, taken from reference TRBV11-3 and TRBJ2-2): EAGVVQSPRYKIIEKKQPVAFWCNPISGHNTLYWYLQNLGQGPELLIRYENEEAVDDSQLPKDRFSAERLKGVDSTLKIQPAELGDSAVYLCASSLSGTDGLTRELFFGEGSRLTVL.

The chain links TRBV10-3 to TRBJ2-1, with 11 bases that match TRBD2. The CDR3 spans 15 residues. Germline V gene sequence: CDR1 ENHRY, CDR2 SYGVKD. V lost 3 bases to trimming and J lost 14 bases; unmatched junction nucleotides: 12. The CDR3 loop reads CAISEGSSGRPGEFF. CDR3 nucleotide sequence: TGTGCCATCAGTGAAGGGTCTAGCGGGAGGCCCGGGGAGTTCTTC.

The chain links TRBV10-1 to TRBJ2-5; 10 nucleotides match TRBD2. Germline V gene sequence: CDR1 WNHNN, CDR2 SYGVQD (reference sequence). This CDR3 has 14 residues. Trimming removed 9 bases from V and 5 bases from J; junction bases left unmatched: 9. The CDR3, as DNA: TGCGCCAGTACACCGGGACTAGCGTCGGAGACCCAGTACTTC. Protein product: CASTPGLASETQYF.

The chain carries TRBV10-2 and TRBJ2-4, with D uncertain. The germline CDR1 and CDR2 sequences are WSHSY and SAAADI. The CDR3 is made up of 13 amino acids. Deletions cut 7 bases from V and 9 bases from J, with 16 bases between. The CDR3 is CASTGSPGSIQYF. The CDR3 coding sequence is TGCGCCAGCACCGGCTCCCCAGGTTCCATTCAGTACTTC.

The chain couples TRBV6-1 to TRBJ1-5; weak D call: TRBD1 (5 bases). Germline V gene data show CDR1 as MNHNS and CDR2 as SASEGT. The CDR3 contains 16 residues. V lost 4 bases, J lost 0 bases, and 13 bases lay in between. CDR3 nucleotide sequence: TGTGCCAGCAGTGCACTTGCGGGGCATAGCAATCAGCCCCAGCATTTT. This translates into CASSALAGHSNQPQHF.

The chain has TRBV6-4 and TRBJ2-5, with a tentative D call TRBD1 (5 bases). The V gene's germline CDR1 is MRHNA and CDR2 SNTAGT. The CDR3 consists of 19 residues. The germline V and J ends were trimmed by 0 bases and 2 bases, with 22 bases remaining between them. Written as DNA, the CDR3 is TGTGCCAGCAGTGACTCACGACAGCGAAGTATGAAGGAACAAGAGACCCAGTACTTC. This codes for CASSDSRQRSMKEQETQYF.

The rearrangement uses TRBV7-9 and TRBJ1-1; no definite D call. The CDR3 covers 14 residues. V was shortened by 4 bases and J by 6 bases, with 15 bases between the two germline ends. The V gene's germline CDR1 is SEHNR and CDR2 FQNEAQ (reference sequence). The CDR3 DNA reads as TGTGCCAGCAGCTCCGGACTTTATGAGGCTGAAGCTTTCTTT. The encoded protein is CASSSGLYEAEAFF.

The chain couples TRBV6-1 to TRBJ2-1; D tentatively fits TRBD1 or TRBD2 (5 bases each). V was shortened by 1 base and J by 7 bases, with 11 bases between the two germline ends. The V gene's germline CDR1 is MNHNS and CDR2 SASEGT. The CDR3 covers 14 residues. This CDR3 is CASSEDGGRNEQFF. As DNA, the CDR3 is TGTGCCAGCAGTGAAGATGGGGGACGAAATGAGCAGTTCTTC.

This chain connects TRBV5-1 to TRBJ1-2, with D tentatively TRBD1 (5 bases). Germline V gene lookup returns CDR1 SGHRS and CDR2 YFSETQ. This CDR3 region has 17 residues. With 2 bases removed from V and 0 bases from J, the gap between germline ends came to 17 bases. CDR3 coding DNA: TGCGCCAGCAGCTTCTGGACAAGAGGGGTAGCTAACTATGGCTACACCTTC. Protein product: CASSFWTRGVANYGYTF.

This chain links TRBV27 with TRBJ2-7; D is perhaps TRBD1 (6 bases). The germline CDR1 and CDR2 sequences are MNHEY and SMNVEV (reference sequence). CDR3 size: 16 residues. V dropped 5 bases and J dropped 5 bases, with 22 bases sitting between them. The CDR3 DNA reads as TGTGCCAGCAGTCACCGCGGGCAGGGGTTGACGAACGAGCAGTACTTC. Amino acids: CASSHRGQGLTNEQYF.

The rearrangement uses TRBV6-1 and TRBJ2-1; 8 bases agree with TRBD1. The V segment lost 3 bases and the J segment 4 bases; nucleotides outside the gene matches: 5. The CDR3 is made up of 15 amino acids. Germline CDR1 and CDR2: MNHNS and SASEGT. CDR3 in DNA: TGTGCCAGCAGTGACGGACAGGGACGTTACAATGAGCAGTTCTTC. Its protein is CASSDGQGRYNEQFF.